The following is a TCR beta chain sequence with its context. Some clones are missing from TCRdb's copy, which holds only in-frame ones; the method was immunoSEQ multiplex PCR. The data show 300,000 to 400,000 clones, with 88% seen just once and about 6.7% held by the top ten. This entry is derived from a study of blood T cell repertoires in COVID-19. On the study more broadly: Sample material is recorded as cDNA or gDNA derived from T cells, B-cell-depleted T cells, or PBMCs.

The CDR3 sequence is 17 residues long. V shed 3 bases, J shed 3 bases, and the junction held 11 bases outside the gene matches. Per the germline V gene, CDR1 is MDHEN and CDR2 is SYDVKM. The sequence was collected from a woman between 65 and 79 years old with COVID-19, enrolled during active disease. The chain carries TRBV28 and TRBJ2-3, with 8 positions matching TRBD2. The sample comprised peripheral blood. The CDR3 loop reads CASSFNPSGGVTDTQYF. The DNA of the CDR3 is TGTGCCAGCAGTTTTAACCCGTCGGGGGGGGTAACAGATACGCAGTATTTT.